These T cell receptor beta chains were read from a single sample in a study of T-cell memory formation after mild COVID-19. One entry per CDR3 protein results from TCRdb running MiXCR on the 5' RACE reads. The table has just over 400,000 distinct CDR3 sequences, 20% to 25% seen once. The sequenced sample was PBMCs or a T cell subset sorted from them (not recorded which). The receptors shown here come from an adult woman who had mild COVID-19 (a few samples of this study predate the infection). Cell type and time point are not known. CDR3s include the opening cysteine and the closing phenylalanine or tryptophan.

TRBV5-1	TRBJ1-2	CASSPRQGTDGYTF
TRBV7-2	TRBJ2-1	CASSPTGTSYNEQFF
TRBV5-4	TRBJ2-7	CASSRTGEGTSYEQYF
TRBV5-1	TRBJ2-7	CASSPPRMSYEQYF
TRBV11-3	TRBJ2-1	CASSLVQNEQFF
TRBV24-1	TRBJ2-1	CATSGASRNEQFF
TRBV28	TRBJ2-7	CASAGLARTYEQYF
TRBV30	TRBJ1-3	CAWTLSGNTIYF
TRBV7-9	TRBJ2-7	CASSLSGTEAYEQYF
TRBV25-1	TRBJ2-3	CASSESRDRGNTDTQYF
TRBV12-3/TRBV12-4	TRBJ2-5	CASSPSTGLGETQYF
TRBV7-8	TRBJ2-7	CASSFRGLEQYF
TRBV29-1	TRBJ1-2	CSVARDPGSGYTF
TRBV7-9	TRBJ2-6	CASSLLGQGVSGANVLTF
TRBV27	TRBJ2-3	CASGPRLERGVADTQYF
TRBV13	TRBJ2-1	CASSFQSGILELEQFF
TRBV20-1	TRBJ2-3	CSATSSGRYRPDTQYF
TRBV7-3	TRBJ2-5	CASSFAGAGETQYF
TRBV19	TRBJ2-7	CASSIWGQGPYEQYF
TRBV6-5	TRBJ2-1	CASSPNRPSVPVGQFF
TRBV10-3	TRBJ2-7	CAISGTSASYEQYF
TRBV20-1	TRBJ2-3	CSNGLSTDTQYF
TRBV29-1	TRBJ2-7	CSVEDGTYEQYF
TRBV10-3	TRBJ2-1	CASGLAVDNEQFF
TRBV11-2	TRBJ1-2	CASSLEAGAIYGYTF
TRBV6-1	TRBJ2-7	CASSQGPGQTYEQYF
TRBV20-1	TRBJ2-3	CSARRGTSGSYTDTQYF
TRBV7-9	TRBJ2-3	CASILVRGGQDTQYF
TRBV20-1	TRBJ2-3	CSARDPATLGESTDTQYF
TRBV29-1	TRBJ2-5	CSVEGVETQYF
TRBV15	TRBJ1-5	CATSRDGPSSNQPQHF
TRBV4-1	TRBJ2-5	CASSQGGTLFQETQYF
TRBV6-1	TRBJ1-1	CASSESLGGANTEAFF
TRBV29-1	TRBJ1-2	CSVPPLVYGYTF
TRBV20-1	TRBJ2-5	CSARAVSGGQTQYF
TRBV20-1	TRBJ2-7	CSARETGRAAYEQYF
TRBV2	TRBJ1-1	CASSPWNTEAFF
TRBV29-1	TRBJ2-2	CSVRGTGNTGELFF
TRBV11-2	TRBJ1-1	CASSLGTGSTRAFF
TRBV7-9	TRBJ1-2	CASNSNNYGYTF
TRBV18	TRBJ1-3	CASSPQATEISGNTIYF
TRBV11-2	TRBJ2-5	CASSPGQWGETQYF
TRBV10-3	TRBJ2-3	CAISETLAGAITQYF
TRBV4-3	TRBJ2-2	CATGPEAGELFF
TRBV24-1	TRBJ2-6	CATSDSTKDFSGANVLTF
TRBV6-4	TRBJ2-2	CASSDSDQNTGELFF
TRBV6-5	TRBJ2-7	CASRRDRAYEQYF
TRBV7-9	TRBJ2-2	CASSQGQLNTGELFF
TRBV12-3/TRBV12-4	TRBJ2-3	CASSYGTGADTQYF
TRBV9	TRBJ1-2	CASSPSIQGSVNYGYTF
TRBV6-2/TRBV6-3	TRBJ2-2	CASHRGSNTGELFF
TRBV12-3/TRBV12-4	TRBJ2-7	CASSLSNSYEQYF
TRBV24-1	TRBJ2-1	CATSDLAGNLVNEQFF
TRBV5-4	TRBJ2-1	CASIPSADYNEQFF
TRBV18	TRBJ2-1	CASSPRGSSYNEQFF
TRBV12-3/TRBV12-4	TRBJ1-2	CASSLRQGSYHGYTF